Listed here is a single T cell receptor (beta chain). Clones were sequenced by immunoSEQ multiplex PCR, and TCRdb holds only the in-frame ones, with some missing. The sample comprises under 80,000 clones, over 75% of which are singletons, and 1.5% to 2% rests with the top ten. This CDR3 region has 15 residues. Per the germline V gene, CDR1 is SEHNR and CDR2 is FQNEAQ (reference sequence). Trimming pared 4 bases from V and 0 bases from J, leaving 10 bases between. This entry comes from a study of T cell changes during pregnancy in multiple sclerosis. This TCR came from a female donor with multiple sclerosis, enrolled in a pregnancy study. V gene TRBV7-9 combines with J gene TRBJ2-1; D remains unclear. Sequenced material: peripheral blood, taken in the first trimester of pregnancy. The DNA for the CDR3 is TGTGCCAGCAGCTCGACTCTGAGCTCCTACAATGAGCAGTTCTTC. Residues: CASSSTLSSYNEQFF.